This TCR beta chain came from a study of cytomegalovirus exposure and HLA in healthy donors. V was clipped by 6 bases and J by 8 bases; unmatched bases: 10. Germline loops: CDR1 SQVTM, CDR2 ANQGSEA. The CDR3 extends over 13 amino acids. 13 Jbeta primers and 60 Vbeta primers were used for the PCR. Method: immunoSEQ multiplex PCR; TCRdb's copy keeps in-frame clones and lacks some. Here the sample spans roughly 190,000 clones, about 85% being singletons. The clonotype originates from a woman between 45 and 65 years old in good health and CMV-seropositive. Material for sequencing was PBMCs. The J gene is TRBJ2-1, the V gene TRBV29-1, with TRBD1 matching over 7 bases. The CDR3 bases are TGCAGCGTCACGGACAGGTTCAGCCATGAGCAGTTCTTC. This translates into CSVTDRFSHEQFF.